These 20 T cell receptor beta chains came from one sample sequenced in a study of T cell repertoires in cytomegalovirus infection. TCRdb passed the reads through MiXCR, listing each CDR3 protein once. This sample has around 530,000 distinct CDR3 sequences, with about a quarter found just once. The sample consisted of PBMCs. These receptors all stem from a human donor in good health (CMV status not recorded). Some clones in this sample may be carry-over from other donors' samples.

V usage is TRBV14 and J usage is TRBJ2-4; D not resolved. This CDR3 region has 15 residues. V gave up 0 bases and J gave up 6 bases, with 12 bases separating them. The germline CDR1 and CDR2 sequences are SGHDN and FVKESK. CDR3 DNA sequence: TGTGCCAGCAGCCAAGATTTGCTCCGTACAAACATTCAGTACTTC. Its translation is CASSQDLLRTNIQYF.

The table lists this clonotype with a few counts. The rearrangement uses TRBV6-2 or TRBV6-3 and TRBJ2-7, with 9 bases that match TRBD1. Germline CDR1 reads MNHEY; CDR2 reads SVGEGT. Unmatched junction bases numbered 6, after V lost 6 bases and J lost 3 bases. This CDR3 spans 14 amino acids. In nucleotides, the CDR3 is TGTGCCAGCAGGGGGACAGGGAATAACTACGAGCAGTACTTC. This encodes CASRGTGNNYEQYF.

The chain recombines TRBV29-1 with TRBJ2-7; D may correspond to TRBD1 or TRBD2 (5 bases each). The CDR3 sequence is 13 residues long. The V gene lost 5 bases and the J gene lost 2 bases, with 13 bases spanning the gap. Germline V CDR1 and CDR2: SQVTM, ANQGSEA. CDR3 in DNA: TGCAGCGTTTCCCCCCAGGGACCCTACGAGCAGTACTTC. Amino acid sequence: CSVSPQGPYEQYF.

The V and J genes are TRBV3-1 and TRBJ2-5; D unresolved. Trimming removed 4 bases at V and 5 bases at J, with 14 bases between. The CDR3 totals 14 residues. Per germline, CDR1 LGHDT and CDR2 YNNKEL (reference sequence). The CDR3 DNA sequence: TGTGCCAGCAGCCTACAGAGCTTGCGGGAGACCCAGTACTTC. As protein: CASSLQSLRETQYF.

The chain couples TRBV11-2 to TRBJ2-5; D not resolved. Per the germline V gene, CDR1 is SGHAT and CDR2 is FQNNGV. V was clipped by 5 bases and J by 5 bases, with 12 bases between them. The CDR3 has 13 amino acids. The CDR3: CASSLQRVETQYF. The CDR3 DNA follows: TGTGCCAGCAGCCTCCAGAGAGTGGAGACCCAGTACTTC.

This clonotype was seen many times. J is TRBJ2-1 and V is TRBV7-9; D not resolved. Trimming left V 1 base short and J 4 bases short, with 8 bases between. Germline loops: CDR1 SEHNR, CDR2 FQNEAQ (reference sequence). The CDR3 consists of 14 residues. CDR3 nucleotides: TGTGCCAGCAGCTTAGAACTGGTTTACAATGAGCAGTTCTTC. It encodes CASSLELVYNEQFF.

This clonotype was found many times. This chain connects TRBV7-2 to TRBJ2-5, with 8 positions matching TRBD2. Germline loops: CDR1 SGHTA, CDR2 FQGNSA. This CDR3 has 15 residues. V lost 3 bases and J lost 2; bases outside the gene matches: 5. CDR3 amino acids: CASSFSGGGQETQYF. In DNA form, the CDR3 reads TGTGCCAGCAGCTTTTCGGGGGGGGGACAAGAGACCCAGTACTTC.

This sequence joins TRBV15 and TRBJ1-5; 7 nucleotides match TRBD1. Germline CDR1 and CDR2: LNHNV and YYDKDF (reference sequence). The CDR3 has 13 amino acids. The V gene end was trimmed by 9 bases and the J gene end by 5 bases; junction bases not matched to a gene: 7. CDR3 protein: CATKPRGDQPQHF. The CDR3 DNA reads as TGTGCCACAAAACCCAGGGGGGATCAGCCCCAGCATTTT.

This clonotype has just a few counts. The V gene is TRBV19, the J gene TRBJ2-3, with D possibly being TRBD2 (6 bases). The CDR3 contains 15 residues. The germline CDR1 and CDR2 sequences are LNHDA and SQIVND (reference sequence). Trimming pared 6 bases from V and 0 bases from J, leaving 13 bases between. The CDR3 bases are TGTGCCAGTAGGGGGGGAGTGTGGAGCACAGATACGCAGTATTTT. Protein product: CASRGGVWSTDTQYF.

The sample holds a few counts of this clonotype. The gene calls are TRBV20-1 and TRBJ2-1; 7 bases line up with TRBD2. The CDR3 runs to 16 residues. After removal of 3 bases from V and 0 bases from J, the junction contained 8 bases not matched to a gene. From germline, CDR1 is DFQATT and CDR2 SNEGSKA (reference sequence). The CDR3 sequence is CSASILAPSSYNEQFF. DNA of the CDR3: TGCAGTGCTAGCATACTAGCGCCGAGCTCCTACAATGAGCAGTTCTTC.

This clonotype has only a few counts. The chain has TRBV5-4 and TRBJ2-3; perhaps TRBD1 as D (6 bases). CDR1 and CDR2 from the germline V gene are SGHNT and YYREEE (reference sequence). This CDR3 is built from 14 residues. With 2 bases removed from V and 14 bases from J, the gap between germline ends came to 21 bases. CDR3 DNA sequence: TGTGCCAGCAGCTTAAACCATGGACAGTCGGCAGGGTATTTT. This sequence encodes CASSLNHGQSAGYF.

This clonotype occurred a few times. This rearrangement joins TRBV6-1 to TRBJ2-7, with 11 bases aligning to TRBD1. J was trimmed by 3 bases and V by 10 bases; bases with no gene match: 5. Germline values: CDR1 MNHNS, CDR2 SASEGT. This CDR3 region has 13 residues. CDR3 nucleotide sequence: TGTGCCACCCTAGGGACAGGGGGCTACGAGCAGTACTTC. Amino acid sequence: CATLGTGGYEQYF.

This clonotype showed up just a few times. The CDR3, as DNA: TGTGCCAGCAGGGCGCGAGATACGCAGTATTTT. Its translation is CASRARDTQYF. This rearrangement joins TRBV28 to TRBJ2-3; D is unresolved. Germline CDR1 MDHEN, CDR2 SYDVKM. Trimming removed 6 bases at V and 5 bases at J, with 6 bases between. The CDR3 covers 11 residues.

The chain uses TRBV6-8 and TRBJ2-3, with a weak D call TRBD2 (5 bases). This CDR3 has 18 amino acids. Trimming took 4 bases from V and 0 from J, leaving 20 bases between them. CDR1 and CDR2 (germline): MNHGY, SAAAGT. The DNA of the CDR3 is TGTGCCAGCAGTTTACAAAGGACTGACATGACTAGCACAGATACGCAGTATTTT. It is translated as CASSLQRTDMTSTDTQYF.

The chain uses TRBV6-5 and TRBJ2-1; 8 bases match TRBD2. CDR1 MNHEY and CDR2 SVGAGI come from the germline V gene. The ends lost 1 base at V and 9 bases at J; junction bases unmatched: 11. This CDR3 region has 16 residues. CDR3 region: CASSYLAGRPNAEQFF. Here the CDR3 DNA reads TGTGCCAGCAGTTACTTAGCGGGACGCCCCAATGCTGAGCAGTTCTTC.

The sample holds a few counts of this clonotype. V is TRBV12-3 or TRBV12-4 and J is TRBJ2-1; tentative D call: TRBD2 (6 bases). The CDR3 covers 13 residues. With 4 bases removed from V and 6 bases from J, the gap between germline ends came to 10 bases. The CDR3 region has the DNA TGTGCCAGCAGTTCCAGGGAGGTCAATGAGCAGTTCTTC. Translation gives CASSSREVNEQFF.

The genes are TRBV11-2 and TRBJ2-7; no reliable D call. V lost 0 bases to trimming and J lost 0 bases, with 6 bases between them. Germline V gene sequence: CDR1 SGHAT, CDR2 FQNNGV. The length of the CDR3 is 14 residues. For the CDR3, the DNA is TGTGCCAGCAGCTTAGAGCGTACCTCCTACGAGCAGTACTTC. Its translation is CASSLERTSYEQYF.

This chain connects TRBV6-2 or TRBV6-3 to TRBJ1-1; no clear D. Trimming stripped 2 bases from V and 11 bases from J, with 9 bases between. From germline, CDR1 is MNHEY and CDR2 SVGEGT. This CDR3 has 11 residues. CDR3 in amino acids: CASSYGPSAFF. CDR3 DNA: TGTGCCAGCAGTTACGGCCCTTCGGCTTTCTTT.

The table lists this clonotype with a few counts. The chain combines TRBV27 with TRBJ1-6, with D possibly matching TRBD1 (6 bases). This CDR3 is 16 amino acids long. Trimming cost V 0 bases and J 7 bases, with 13 bases left between them. CDR1 and CDR2 from the germline V gene are MNHEY and SMNVEV (reference sequence). The CDR3 coding sequence is TGTGCCAGCAGTTTATCGATAGGGGGTGCGAATTCACCCCTCCACTTT. It codes for CASSLSIGGANSPLHF.

This clonotype showed up just a few times. The chain carries TRBV27 and TRBJ2-1, with D unclear. V lost 2 bases and J lost 1, with 9 bases in between. The germline CDR1 and CDR2 sequences are MNHEY and SMNVEV (reference sequence). The CDR3 loop spans 15 amino acids. The CDR3 DNA reads as TGTGCCAGCAGTTTAGTTAAGGGATCCTACAATGAGCAGTTCTTC. Encoded protein: CASSLVKGSYNEQFF.